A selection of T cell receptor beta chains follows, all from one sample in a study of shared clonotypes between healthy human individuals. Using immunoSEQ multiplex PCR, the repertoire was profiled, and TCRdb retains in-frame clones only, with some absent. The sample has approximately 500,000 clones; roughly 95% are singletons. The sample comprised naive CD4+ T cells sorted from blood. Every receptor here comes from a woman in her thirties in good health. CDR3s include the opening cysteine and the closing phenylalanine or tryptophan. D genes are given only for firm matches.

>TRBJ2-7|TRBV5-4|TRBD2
CASSQGTSGAPYEQYF
TGTGCCAGCAGCCAAGGGACTAGCGGGGCTCCCTACGAGCAGTACTTC
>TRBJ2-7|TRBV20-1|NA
CSARNGYEQYF
TGCAGTGCACGGAATGGGTACGAGCAGTACTTC
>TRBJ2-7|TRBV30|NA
CAWIWKGTRSSYEQYF
TGTGCCTGGATCTGGAAGGGGACGAGGAGCTCCTACGAGCAGTACTTC
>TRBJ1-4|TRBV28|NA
CASSLVTATNEKLFF
TGTGCCAGCAGTTTAGTGACGGCAACTAATGAAAAACTGTTTTTT
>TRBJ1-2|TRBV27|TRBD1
CASAGTGGGEYGYTF
TGTGCCAGTGCCGGGACAGGGGGCGGAGAGTATGGCTACACCTTC
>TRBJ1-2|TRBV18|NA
CASSPPSAGAGGYTF
TGTGCCAGCTCACCACCGTCCGCAGGGGCGGGTGGCTACACCTTC
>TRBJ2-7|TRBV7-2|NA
CASSPQVRVDPTEEQYF
TGTGCCAGCAGTCCACAGGTGCGGGTGGACCCTACGGAGGAGCAGTACTTC
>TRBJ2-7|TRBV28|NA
CASSLYGGLRGGAYEQYF
TGTGCCAGCAGTTTATACGGGGGGCTACGAGGTGGTGCCTACGAGCAGTACTTC
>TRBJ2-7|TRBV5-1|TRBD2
CASSSLAGGRYEQYF
TGCGCCAGCAGCTCCCTAGCGGGAGGCCGCTACGAGCAGTACTTC
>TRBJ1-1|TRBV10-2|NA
CASSEVGRALADAFF
TGCGCCAGCAGTGAGGTAGGCCGGGCCCTGGCGGATGCTTTCTTT
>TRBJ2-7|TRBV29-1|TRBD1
CSVADRANYEQYF
TGCAGCGTTGCGGACAGGGCAAACTACGAGCAGTACTTC
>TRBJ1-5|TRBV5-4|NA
CASSSTGEAGQPQHF
TGTGCCAGCAGCTCGACGGGGGAGGCCGGTCAGCCCCAGCATTTT
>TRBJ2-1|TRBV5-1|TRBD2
CASSLSTSGMNEQFF
TGCGCCAGCAGCTTGTCGACTAGCGGGATGAATGAGCAGTTCTTC
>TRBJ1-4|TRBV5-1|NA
CASSLNRVNDEKLFF
TGCGCCAGCAGCCTAAACAGGGTGAACGATGAAAAACTGTTTTTT
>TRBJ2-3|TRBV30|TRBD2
CAWRWGLAGEVADTQYF
TGTGCCTGGAGATGGGGACTAGCGGGAGAGGTGGCAGATACGCAGTATTTT
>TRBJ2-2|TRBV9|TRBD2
CASSVDSGSHTGELFF
TGTGCCAGCAGCGTAGATAGCGGGAGCCACACCGGGGAGCTGTTTTTT
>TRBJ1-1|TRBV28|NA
CASSLPRTNTEAFF
TGTGCCAGCAGTTTGCCCCGGACTAACACTGAAGCTTTCTTT
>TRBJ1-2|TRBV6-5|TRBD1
CASGQGYGYTF
TGTGCCAGCGGACAGGGGTATGGCTACACCTTC
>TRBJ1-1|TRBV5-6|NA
CASVKSGVFTEAFF
TGTGCCAGCGTAAAATCGGGGGTTTTCACTGAAGCTTTCTTT
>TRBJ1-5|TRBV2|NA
CVSSTGTRSEPQHF
TGTGTCAGCAGTACCGGGACAAGAAGTGAGCCCCAGCATTTT